A single sample gave rise to the 27 T cell receptor beta chains below, sequenced in a study of CD8 T cells in ankylosing spondylitis. TCRdb itself ran the 5' RACE reads through MiXCR, one entry per CDR3 protein. The sample shows about 240,000 distinct CDR3 sequences, 8% to 10% of them seen only once. Material for sequencing was blood, either unsorted or a sorted T cell fraction (not recorded which). The receptor set was obtained from a female donor with ankylosing spondylitis or in good health (not recorded which).

The sample holds many counts of this clonotype. This chain connects TRBV3-1 to TRBJ2-1; 7 nucleotides line up with TRBD2. CDR1 and CDR2 from the germline V gene are LGHDT and YNNKEL (reference sequence). V lost 1 base and J lost 8; bases outside the gene matches: 11. This CDR3 region has 16 residues. As DNA, the CDR3 is TGTGCCAGCAGCCAAGGGTTTGCGGGAGAGGTGGATGAGCAGTTCTTC. Its protein product is CASSQGFAGEVDEQFF.

There are many counts of this clonotype. The CDR3: CSVEDPLPKLYQETQYF. CDR3 bases: TGCAGCGTTGAAGATCCCCTACCAAAGCTGTACCAAGAGACCCAGTACTTC. The rearrangement links TRBV29-1 to TRBJ2-5, with no clear D. The CDR3 consists of 17 residues. Trimming cost V 0 bases and J 0 bases, with 17 bases left between them. CDR1 is SQVTM and CDR2 is ANQGSEA in the germline V gene.

This clonotype has ten or more counts. The chain employs TRBV6-1 and TRBJ2-1; D not certain. This CDR3 is 11 amino acids long. The V and J ends lost 8 bases and 6 bases respectively, with 8 bases between them. Germline V gene data show CDR1 as MNHNS and CDR2 as SASEGT. CDR3 DNA sequence: TGTGCCAGCCTACATTTCAATGAGCAGTTCTTC. It specifies CASLHFNEQFF.

This clonotype was found many times. J is TRBJ2-3 and V is TRBV20-1; 10 nucleotides agree with TRBD2. V lost 6 bases, J lost 4 bases, and 10 bases stayed unmatched. Germline V CDR1 and CDR2: DFQATT, SNEGSKA (reference sequence). This CDR3 has 15 amino acids. CDR3 bases: TGCAGTGCCCGAACCGGGACTAGCGCCCCAGATACGCAGTATTTT. Translating it yields CSARTGTSAPDTQYF.

This clonotype was seen ten or more times. The rearrangement joins TRBV20-1 to TRBJ2-1; D unclear. The ends were cut back, 5 bases at V and 0 bases at J, with 14 bases in the middle. The germline V gene has CDR1 DFQATT and CDR2 SNEGSKA (reference sequence). This CDR3 region has 15 residues. The chain's CDR3 is CSAPQDPRSYNEQFF. CDR3 nucleotide sequence: TGCAGTGCTCCTCAGGACCCCCGCTCCTACAATGAGCAGTTCTTC.

This clonotype was counted many times. The chain links TRBV12-3 or TRBV12-4 to TRBJ1-6; D might be TRBD1 (6 bases). The CDR3 covers 14 residues. V shed 6 bases and J shed 5 bases, with 11 bases lying between them. Written as DNA, the CDR3 is TGTGCCAGCAGGGGCGGGGGCAATAATTCACCCCTCCACTTT. Protein: CASRGGGNNSPLHF.

This clonotype occurred many times. The chain combines TRBV6-6 with TRBJ2-7, with 7 bases lining up with TRBD1. The CDR3 covers 13 residues. Germline V CDR1 and CDR2: MNHNY, SVGAGI (reference sequence). With 4 bases clipped from V and 2 bases from J, the junction kept 2 bases outside the gene matches. The CDR3 region has the DNA TGTGCCAGCAGTTTTACAGGGGCCTACGAGCAGTACTTC. It specifies CASSFTGAYEQYF.

This clonotype was found many times. V gene TRBV6-5 combines with J gene TRBJ1-2; tentative D call: TRBD1 (6 bases). This CDR3 is 12 amino acids long. V dropped 4 bases and J dropped 13 bases, with 16 bases sitting between them. Germline V gene lookup returns CDR1 MNHEY and CDR2 SVGAGI. CDR3 residues: CASSFQGGWVTF. The CDR3, as DNA: TGTGCCAGCAGTTTCCAAGGGGGTTGGGTCACCTTC.

This clonotype has a count of ten or more. The J gene is TRBJ2-3, the V gene TRBV3-1, with 9 bases aligning to TRBD2. Per the germline V gene, CDR1 is LGHDT and CDR2 is YNNKEL (reference sequence). The CDR3 loop spans 16 amino acids. V lost 4 bases to trimming and J lost 4 bases; unmatched junction nucleotides: 9. Here the CDR3 DNA reads TGTGCCAGCAGCCCACTGACCGGGACTAGCCCAGATACGCAGTATTTT. Amino acid sequence: CASSPLTGTSPDTQYF.

CDR3 sequence reads: CASSNPLAGQETQYF. CDR3 DNA: TGTGCCAGCAGCAACCCCCTGGCAGGGCAAGAGACCCAGTACTTC. This chain uses TRBV7-2 with TRBJ2-5, with a possible D match to TRBD1 (5 bases). V lost 5 bases and J lost 2, with 15 bases in between. Germline V gives CDR1 SGHTA, CDR2 FQGNSA. The CDR3 spans 15 residues. Variable domain in full (rest from reference TRBV7-2 and TRBJ2-5): GAGVSQSPSNKVTEKGKDVELRCDPISGHTALYWYRQSLGQGLEFLIYFQGNSAPDKSGLPSDRFSAERTGGSVSTLTIQRTQQEDSAVYLCASSNPLAGQETQYFGPGTRLLVL.

This clonotype occurred many times. The V gene is TRBV4-3, the J gene TRBJ1-6; D not certain. The CDR3 is 16 residues long. CDR1 and CDR2 from the germline V gene are LGHNA and YSLEER. Trimming pared 0 bases from V and 5 bases from J, leaving 11 bases between. CDR3 protein: CASSQETGRHNSPLHF. In nucleotides, the CDR3 is TGCGCCAGCAGCCAAGAAACGGGGAGGCATAATTCACCCCTCCACTTT.

Concerning this clonotype: Just one base apart from a much larger clone, this may be a read error. The chain recombines TRBV20-1 with TRBJ1-5; no clear D. The CDR3 sequence is 18 residues long. Germline CDR1 is DFQATT and CDR2 is SNEGSKA (reference sequence). CDR3 protein: CCARDRSWSSGSNQPQHF. The CDR3 nucleotides are TGCTGTGCTAGAGATCGCAGTTGGTCCAGCGGTAGCAATCAGCCCCAGCATTTT.

This clonotype was observed at least ten times. The V call is TRBV20-1, the J call TRBJ2-7; D possibly corresponds to TRBD2 (5 bases). Germline V gene sequence: CDR1 DFQATT, CDR2 SNEGSKA (reference sequence). V was cut by 3 bases and J by 2 bases, with 8 bases left in between. The CDR3 loop spans 12 amino acids. Here the CDR3 reads CSASSGTYEQYF. CDR3 coding DNA: TGCAGTGCTAGCTCCGGGACCTACGAGCAGTACTTC.

The sample holds many counts of this clonotype. This chain connects TRBV27 to TRBJ1-6, with TRBD1 matching 7 bases. This CDR3 spans 13 amino acids. Per germline, CDR1 MNHEY and CDR2 SMNVEV (reference sequence). J gave up 15 bases and V 3 bases, and 8 bases lay outside the gene matches. The CDR3 region is CASSLTGQNLLHF. CDR3 in DNA: TGTGCCAGCAGTTTGACAGGGCAGAATCTCCTCCACTTT.

The sample holds many counts of this clonotype. CDR3 loop: CASSLGGGSGIYNEQFF. CDR3 in DNA: TGCGCCAGCAGCTTAGGGGGAGGTAGCGGGATTTACAATGAGCAGTTCTTC. This sequence joins TRBV5-1 and TRBJ2-1; 8 bases line up with TRBD2. After removal of 2 bases from V and 4 bases from J, the junction contained 11 bases not matched to a gene. The CDR3 consists of 17 residues. The V gene's germline CDR1 is SGHRS and CDR2 YFSETQ.

This clonotype was recorded at least ten times. The chain uses TRBV3-1 and TRBJ1-3; no definite D call. The CDR3 totals 16 residues. Trimming left V 0 bases short and J 0 bases short, with 9 bases between. The germline gives CDR1 LGHDT, CDR2 YNNKEL (reference sequence). The CDR3 region has the DNA TGTGCCAGCAGCCAAGATATGGGTCCCTCTGGAAACACCATATATTTT. It encodes CASSQDMGPSGNTIYF. The whole variable domain, remainder taken from reference TRBV3-1 and TRBJ1-3, is DTAVSQTPKYLVTQMGNDKSIKCEQNLGHDTMYWYKQDSKKFLKIMFSYNNKELIINETVPNRFSPKSPDKAHLNLHINSLELGDSAVYFCASSQDMGPSGNTIYFGEGSWLTVV.

There are many counts of this clonotype. V usage is TRBV6-6 and J usage is TRBJ1-1; no clear D gene. Germline assignment: CDR1 MNHNY and CDR2 SVGAGI (reference sequence). V shed 5 bases and J shed 8 bases, with 9 bases lying between them. The CDR3 is made up of 11 amino acids. CDR3 loop: CASSPPSEAFF. Written as DNA, the CDR3 is TGTGCCAGCAGTCCGCCCTCGGAAGCTTTCTTT.

Concerning this clonotype: Since a much larger clone is just one base distant, this may be a read error. The gene calls are TRBV11-2 and TRBJ2-3; TRBD2 matches 9 bases. V gave up 1 base and J gave up 4 bases; unmatched junction bases: 9. This CDR3 has 17 amino acids. Per germline, CDR1 SGHAT and CDR2 FQNNGV. As DNA, the CDR3 is TGTGCCAGCAGCTTAGTGGGTAGCGGGAGAGGGGCAGATACGCAGTATTTT. It specifies CASSLVGSGRGADTQYF.

This clonotype was observed at least ten times. This chain connects TRBV28 to TRBJ1-2; TRBD1 is a possible D gene (6 bases). The CDR3 is 14 amino acids. The germline V gene has CDR1 MDHEN and CDR2 SYDVKM. Trimming cost V 8 bases and J 6 bases, with 19 bases left between them. This CDR3 is CASLIPGQLHGYTF. DNA of the CDR3: TGTGCCAGCTTAATCCCAGGACAGCTTCATGGCTACACCTTC.

This clonotype has at least ten counts. The chain links TRBV20-1 to TRBJ2-1, with D uncertain. V shed 6 bases and J shed 5 bases, with 14 bases lying between them. The CDR3 contains 13 residues. CDR1 is DFQATT and CDR2 is SNEGSKA in the germline V gene (reference sequence). The CDR3 region is CSAYPVSDNEQFF. In nucleotides, the CDR3 is TGCAGTGCCTACCCCGTGTCCGACAATGAGCAGTTCTTC.

This clonotype was picked up many times. J is TRBJ2-1 and V is TRBV28; weak D call: TRBD2 (6 bases). The CDR3 spans 12 residues. Germline V gene sequence: CDR1 MDHEN, CDR2 SYDVKM. Trimming pared 4 bases from V and 7 bases from J, leaving 8 bases between. The CDR3 here is CASSSGRNEQFF. The CDR3 DNA follows: TGTGCCAGCAGTTCAGGGAGGAATGAGCAGTTCTTC.

The sample holds many counts of this clonotype. The genes are TRBV29-1 and TRBJ1-1; unclear D gene. This CDR3 contains 15 residues. Germline V lookup: CDR1 SQVTM, CDR2 ANQGSEA. V lost 6 bases and J lost 0, with 17 bases in between. The CDR3 region has the DNA TGCAGCGTCCTAGGCGGCGGAGGTATGAACACTGAAGCTTTCTTT. Translation gives CSVLGGGGMNTEAFF.

This clonotype was detected many times. The V call is TRBV5-1, the J call TRBJ2-4; D not certain. The V and J ends lost 0 bases and 7 bases respectively, with 11 bases between them. This CDR3 has 14 amino acids. Germline assignment: CDR1 SGHRS and CDR2 YFSETQ. The CDR3 DNA reads as TGCGCCAGCAGCTTGGAACTGGGTATGAACATTCAGTACTTC. Protein sequence: CASSLELGMNIQYF.

This clonotype has ten or more counts. The gene calls are TRBV20-1 and TRBJ1-5, with a possible D match to TRBD1 (5 bases). V was cut by 1 base and J by 1 base, with 5 bases left in between. The CDR3 extends over 13 amino acids. The V gene's germline CDR1 is DFQATT and CDR2 SNEGSKA (reference sequence). The CDR3 region has the DNA TGCAGTGCTAGAGGACAGAGCAATCAGCCCCAGCATTTT. Residues: CSARGQSNQPQHF.

This clonotype was observed a few times. The chain is built from TRBV2 and TRBJ2-1; 9 bases match TRBD2. Losses at the gene ends were 6 bases for V and 9 bases for J; bases not matched to a gene: 12. CDR1 and CDR2 (germline): SNHLY, FYNNEI. The CDR3 sequence is 15 residues long. The CDR3 here is CASRQAGGSGGEQFF. The DNA of the CDR3 is TGTGCCAGCAGACAAGCGGGAGGTAGCGGAGGTGAGCAGTTCTTC.

This clonotype was counted at least ten times. The chain joins TRBV13 to TRBJ2-1; D ambiguous. Germline CDR1 is PRHDT and CDR2 is FYEKMQ (reference sequence). The CDR3 loop spans 12 amino acids. Trimming removed 5 bases at V and 12 bases at J, with 14 bases between. The CDR3 DNA reads TGTGCCAGCAGCCCCGCCGTGGGCCCGCAGTTCTTC. Protein: CASSPAVGPQFF.

The J gene is TRBJ1-2, the V gene TRBV5-6, with 7 bases identical to TRBD1. Looked up from germline, CDR1 is SGHDT and CDR2 is YYEEEE. V shed 4 bases and J 4 bases; nucleotides not matched to a gene: 7. The CDR3 runs 14 residues. CDR3 sequence: CASSPTGKTYGYTF. CDR3 nucleotide sequence: TGTGCCAGCAGCCCGACAGGGAAGACCTATGGCTACACCTTC.